The TCR beta chain described here comes from a study of T cell responses to AZD1222 COVID-19 vaccine. Overall study: It was second doses at about 4 or about 12 weeks that were pooled. Study-level results: Baseline seropositivity characterized only a handful of AZD1222 recipients.

This CDR3 comprises 13 residues. Trimming took off 3 bases at V and 6 bases at J, with 8 bases between the two ends. The protocol was immunoSEQ multiplex PCR, while the TCRdb copy is restricted to in-frame clones and leaves out a portion. The table shows tens of thousands of clones, with roughly 78% occurring only once. Comments on this clone: Its cognate antigen is unknown.

The TCR was taken from an adult in good health. The chain is built from TRBV12-3 or TRBV12-4 and TRBJ2-2; D is unclear. This sample comprised peripheral blood, obtained on day 0 of AZD1222 vaccination. The CDR3 DNA sequence: TGTGCCAGCAGTTTTGCAGGCGCCGGGGAGCTGTTTTTT. This translates into CASSFAGAGELFF.